Listed below are T cell receptor beta chains from one sample, sequenced in a study of blood T cell repertoires in COVID-19. The table came from immunoSEQ multiplex PCR; TCRdb's copy has only in-frame clones and leaves some out. The data hold 310,000 or so clones, with 89% observed a single time. The specimen sequenced was peripheral blood. Receptors originate from a man aged 18 to 30 who had recovered from COVID-19. The CDR3 runs from the conserved cysteine through the conserved F or W. Each record gives: CDR3 protein, CDR3 DNA, clone size, V gene, CDR3 length, J gene, D gene. The D gene is left open where the match is weak. Clone size is shown for a subset of rows, as once, few, many or a class of expanded clone.

cdr3_aa: CASSLAGDEKLFF
cdr3_nt: TGCGCCAGCAGCTTGGCGGGGGATGAAAAACTGTTTTTT
clone_size: NA
v_call: TRBV5-1
cdr3_length: 13
j_call: TRBJ1-4
d_call: NA

cdr3_aa: CASSLWDNSGNTIYF
cdr3_nt: TGTGCCAGCAGCCTTTGGGACAACTCTGGAAACACCATATATTTT
clone_size: NA
v_call: TRBV16
cdr3_length: 15
j_call: TRBJ1-3
d_call: NA

cdr3_aa: CASSPALDRAEAFF
cdr3_nt: TGCGCCAGCAGCCCTGCTCTTGACAGGGCTGAAGCTTTCTTT
clone_size: NA
v_call: TRBV5-1
cdr3_length: 14
j_call: TRBJ1-1
d_call: TRBD1

cdr3_aa: CASSLEGRTEAFF
cdr3_nt: TGTGCCAGCAGTTTGGAGGGGAGAACTGAAGCTTTCTTT
clone_size: NA
v_call: TRBV27
cdr3_length: 13
j_call: TRBJ1-1
d_call: NA

cdr3_aa: CASSQEASGGADTQYF
cdr3_nt: TGCGCCAGCAGCCAAGAGGCTAGCGGCGGGGCGGATACGCAGTATTTT
clone_size: NA
v_call: TRBV4-1
cdr3_length: 16
j_call: TRBJ2-3
d_call: TRBD2

cdr3_aa: CASSIEGGGALEQFF
cdr3_nt: TGTGCCAGTAGTATAGAAGGCGGGGGGGCGCTTGAGCAGTTCTTC
clone_size: once
v_call: TRBV19
cdr3_length: 15
j_call: TRBJ2-1
d_call: TRBD2

cdr3_aa: CASSLGQGGYYEQYF
cdr3_nt: TGTGCCAGCAGCCTCGGACAGGGTGGATACTACGAGCAGTACTTC
clone_size: once
v_call: TRBV9
cdr3_length: 15
j_call: TRBJ2-7
d_call: TRBD1

cdr3_aa: CASSLAGTAYGYTF
cdr3_nt: TGCGCCAGCAGCTTGGCCGGGACAGCATATGGCTACACCTTC
clone_size: NA
v_call: TRBV5-1
cdr3_length: 14
j_call: TRBJ1-2
d_call: TRBD1

cdr3_aa: CASSLVDSGGTEAFF
cdr3_nt: TGTGCCAGCAGCTTAGTTGATTCAGGGGGCACTGAAGCTTTCTTT
clone_size: NA
v_call: TRBV7-6
cdr3_length: 15
j_call: TRBJ1-1
d_call: TRBD1

cdr3_aa: CSVVSDRGNEQYF
cdr3_nt: TGCAGCGTTGTTTCGGACAGGGGGAACGAGCAGTACTTC
clone_size: NA
v_call: TRBV29-1
cdr3_length: 13
j_call: TRBJ2-7
d_call: TRBD1

cdr3_aa: CASSWRVTSGGRGLNEQFF
cdr3_nt: TGCGCCAGCAGCTGGAGGGTGACTAGCGGGGGCCGCGGCCTAAATGAGCAGTTCTTC
clone_size: NA
v_call: TRBV5-1
cdr3_length: 19
j_call: TRBJ2-1
d_call: TRBD2

cdr3_aa: CASSLTIVDGYTF
cdr3_nt: TGTGCCAGCAGTTTGACTATCGTGGATGGCTACACCTTC
clone_size: NA
v_call: TRBV27
cdr3_length: 13
j_call: TRBJ1-2
d_call: NA

cdr3_aa: CASASPRETRETQYF
cdr3_nt: TGTGCCAGCGCCTCCCCGCGGGAGACGCGGGAGACCCAGTACTTC
clone_size: NA
v_call: TRBV7-9
cdr3_length: 15
j_call: TRBJ2-5
d_call: TRBD2

cdr3_aa: CAISPMDRGGNGYTF
cdr3_nt: TGTGCCATCAGTCCGATGGACAGGGGGGGGAATGGCTACACCTTC
clone_size: NA
v_call: TRBV10-3
cdr3_length: 15
j_call: TRBJ1-2
d_call: TRBD1

cdr3_aa: CASSSPSLPETQYF
cdr3_nt: TGTGCCAGCAGCTCTCCTAGCCTTCCAGAGACCCAGTACTTC
clone_size: NA
v_call: TRBV7-2
cdr3_length: 14
j_call: TRBJ2-5
d_call: NA

cdr3_aa: CASSSVLLETQYF
cdr3_nt: TGCGCCAGCAGCTCGGTGTTATTAGAGACCCAGTACTTC
clone_size: NA
v_call: TRBV5-1
cdr3_length: 13
j_call: TRBJ2-5
d_call: NA

cdr3_aa: CASSLRGLAGAEQFF
cdr3_nt: TGTGCCAGCAGCTTACGAGGACTAGCGGGAGCTGAGCAGTTCTTC
clone_size: once
v_call: TRBV7-3
cdr3_length: 15
j_call: TRBJ2-1
d_call: TRBD2

cdr3_aa: CASSQARGQTEAFF
cdr3_nt: TGCGCCAGCAGCCAAGCAAGGGGACAGACTGAAGCTTTCTTT
clone_size: NA
v_call: TRBV4-1
cdr3_length: 14
j_call: TRBJ1-1
d_call: TRBD1

cdr3_aa: CASSLEYSQGEQGYGYTF
cdr3_nt: TGTGCCAGCAGTTTAGAATACTCACAGGGGGAGCAGGGCTATGGCTACACCTTC
clone_size: NA
v_call: TRBV27
cdr3_length: 18
j_call: TRBJ1-2
d_call: TRBD1

cdr3_aa: CASSDTLGREFGNEQFF
cdr3_nt: TGTGCCAGCAGCGACACTCTCGGGCGGGAGTTCGGAAATGAGCAGTTCTTC
clone_size: NA
v_call: TRBV7-6
cdr3_length: 17
j_call: TRBJ2-1
d_call: TRBD2

cdr3_aa: CASSLVYSSYNEQFF
cdr3_nt: TGTGCCAGCAGTTTAGTTTACAGCTCCTACAATGAGCAGTTCTTC
clone_size: few
v_call: TRBV27
cdr3_length: 15
j_call: TRBJ2-1
d_call: NA

cdr3_aa: CASSMTSGYYNEQFF
cdr3_nt: TGTGCCAGTAGTATGACTAGCGGGTACTACAATGAGCAGTTCTTC
clone_size: NA
v_call: TRBV19
cdr3_length: 15
j_call: TRBJ2-1
d_call: TRBD2

cdr3_aa: CASKKTTSGRATEQFF
cdr3_nt: TGTGCCAGCAAAAAAACGACTAGCGGGAGGGCCACTGAGCAGTTCTTC
clone_size: NA
v_call: TRBV27
cdr3_length: 16
j_call: TRBJ2-1
d_call: TRBD2

cdr3_aa: CASSTYGLAGPSEQYF
cdr3_nt: TGTGCCAGCAGCACCTACGGACTAGCGGGACCTTCCGAGCAGTACTTC
clone_size: once
v_call: TRBV7-9
cdr3_length: 16
j_call: TRBJ2-7
d_call: TRBD2

cdr3_aa: CSVGPGSNTYEQYF
cdr3_nt: TGCAGCGTTGGGCCGGGGTCCAATACCTACGAGCAGTACTTC
clone_size: NA
v_call: TRBV29-1
cdr3_length: 14
j_call: TRBJ2-7
d_call: NA

cdr3_aa: CASSLAPSTSTDTQYF
cdr3_nt: TGTGCCAGCAGCTTAGCACCCAGTACGAGCACAGATACGCAGTATTTT
clone_size: NA
v_call: TRBV7-9
cdr3_length: 16
j_call: TRBJ2-3
d_call: NA

cdr3_aa: CASSLRTSGSYNEQFF
cdr3_nt: TGCGCCAGCAGCTTAAGGACTAGCGGATCCTACAATGAGCAGTTCTTC
clone_size: NA
v_call: TRBV5-1
cdr3_length: 16
j_call: TRBJ2-1
d_call: TRBD2

cdr3_aa: CASSILSGGFGNEQFF
cdr3_nt: TGTGCCAGTAGTATTCTATCGGGAGGGTTCGGTAATGAGCAGTTCTTC
clone_size: NA
v_call: TRBV19
cdr3_length: 16
j_call: TRBJ2-1
d_call: TRBD2

cdr3_aa: CASSQSYNEQFF
cdr3_nt: TGTGCCAGCAGCCAGTCCTACAATGAGCAGTTCTTC
clone_size: NA
v_call: TRBV27
cdr3_length: 12
j_call: TRBJ2-1
d_call: NA

cdr3_aa: CASSRQGAEGYTF
cdr3_nt: TGTGCCAGCAGTAGACAGGGGGCGGAGGGCTACACCTTC
clone_size: few
v_call: TRBV6-1
cdr3_length: 13
j_call: TRBJ1-2
d_call: TRBD1

cdr3_aa: CASSIYGRDQETQYF
cdr3_nt: TGTGCCAGTAGTATCTATGGGAGGGACCAAGAGACCCAGTACTTC
clone_size: NA
v_call: TRBV19
cdr3_length: 15
j_call: TRBJ2-5
d_call: TRBD2

cdr3_aa: CASSLVSGGLNYGYTF
cdr3_nt: TGTGCCAGCAGCTTAGTATCCGGGGGGCTTAACTATGGCTACACCTTC
clone_size: NA
v_call: TRBV11-2
cdr3_length: 16
j_call: TRBJ1-2
d_call: NA

cdr3_aa: CASSSRTGGIGYTF
cdr3_nt: TGTGCCAGCAGCTCCCGGACAGGGGGAATCGGCTACACCTTC
clone_size: once
v_call: TRBV9
cdr3_length: 14
j_call: TRBJ1-2
d_call: TRBD1

cdr3_aa: CASSDGLAGGGFTDTQYF
cdr3_nt: TGTGCCAGCAGTGATGGACTAGCGGGGGGCGGGTTCACAGATACGCAGTATTTT
clone_size: NA
v_call: TRBV2
cdr3_length: 18
j_call: TRBJ2-3
d_call: TRBD2

cdr3_aa: CAWSKKGVLEAFF
cdr3_nt: TGTGCCTGGAGTAAAAAGGGGGTCCTTGAGGCTTTCTTT
clone_size: NA
v_call: TRBV30
cdr3_length: 13
j_call: TRBJ1-1
d_call: NA

cdr3_aa: CASKSQGANSPLHF
cdr3_nt: TGCGCCAGCAAATCACAGGGGGCGAATTCACCCCTCCACTTT
clone_size: NA
v_call: TRBV10-2
cdr3_length: 14
j_call: TRBJ1-6
d_call: TRBD1

cdr3_aa: CASNSPRGLNTEAFF
cdr3_nt: TGTGCCAGTAACTCCCCCCGGGGTTTGAACACTGAAGCTTTCTTT
clone_size: NA
v_call: TRBV19
cdr3_length: 15
j_call: TRBJ1-1
d_call: NA

cdr3_aa: CASSIRQGVYNEQFF
cdr3_nt: TGTGCCAGTAGTATTCGCCAGGGTGTGTACAATGAGCAGTTCTTC
clone_size: few
v_call: TRBV19
cdr3_length: 15
j_call: TRBJ2-1
d_call: NA

cdr3_aa: CASSPGESEQYF
cdr3_nt: TGTGCCAGCAGCCCCGGGGAGAGCGAGCAGTACTTC
clone_size: NA
v_call: TRBV12-3/TRBV12-4
cdr3_length: 12
j_call: TRBJ2-7
d_call: NA

cdr3_aa: CASSDGTTNTEAFF
cdr3_nt: TGTGCCAGCAGTGACGGGACAACGAACACTGAAGCTTTCTTT
clone_size: NA
v_call: TRBV6-1
cdr3_length: 14
j_call: TRBJ1-1
d_call: NA

cdr3_aa: CASSHEGLAGGYEQFF
cdr3_nt: TGTGCCAGCAGCCACGAGGGACTAGCGGGAGGGTATGAGCAGTTCTTC
clone_size: NA
v_call: TRBV4-2
cdr3_length: 16
j_call: TRBJ2-1
d_call: TRBD2

cdr3_aa: CASSEFPSNEQYF
cdr3_nt: TGCGCCAGCAGTGAATTCCCTAGCAACGAGCAGTACTTC
clone_size: once
v_call: TRBV10-1
cdr3_length: 13
j_call: TRBJ2-7
d_call: NA

cdr3_aa: CASSPYRGNEQFF
cdr3_nt: TGTGCCAGCAGCCCCTATCGAGGCAATGAGCAGTTCTTC
clone_size: NA
v_call: TRBV7-2
cdr3_length: 13
j_call: TRBJ2-1
d_call: NA

cdr3_aa: CASSLVGRILYEQYF
cdr3_nt: TGTGCCAGCAGCTTAGTGGGCAGAATTCTCTACGAGCAGTACTTC
clone_size: NA
v_call: TRBV7-2
cdr3_length: 15
j_call: TRBJ2-7
d_call: NA

cdr3_aa: CASSLGSVFEEETQYF
cdr3_nt: TGTGCCAGCAGCTTAGGGAGCGTCTTCGAGGAAGAGACCCAGTACTTC
clone_size: NA
v_call: TRBV7-2
cdr3_length: 16
j_call: TRBJ2-5
d_call: NA

cdr3_aa: CASTGTGDTGELFF
cdr3_nt: TGTGCCAGCACCGGGACAGGGGATACCGGGGAGCTGTTTTTT
clone_size: NA
v_call: TRBV9
cdr3_length: 14
j_call: TRBJ2-2
d_call: TRBD1

cdr3_aa: CASSPLAGGPLDEQFF
cdr3_nt: TGTGCCAGCAGCCCGTTAGCGGGGGGGCCGTTAGATGAGCAGTTCTTC
clone_size: NA
v_call: TRBV7-3
cdr3_length: 16
j_call: TRBJ2-1
d_call: TRBD2

cdr3_aa: CASSYSIYPVNSEAFF
cdr3_nt: TGTGCCAGCAGTTACTCGATATACCCGGTAAACTCTGAAGCTTTCTTT
clone_size: NA
v_call: TRBV6-5
cdr3_length: 16
j_call: TRBJ1-1
d_call: NA

cdr3_aa: CASSFRGTLQDTQYF
cdr3_nt: TGTGCCAGCAGTTTTAGAGGGACTTTACAGGATACGCAGTATTTT
clone_size: once
v_call: TRBV28
cdr3_length: 15
j_call: TRBJ2-3
d_call: NA

cdr3_aa: CASSEARGGLNNEQFF
cdr3_nt: TGTGCCAGCAGTGAAGCGCGGGGGGGCCTGAACAATGAGCAGTTCTTC
clone_size: once
v_call: TRBV2
cdr3_length: 16
j_call: TRBJ2-1
d_call: TRBD2

cdr3_aa: CASSLVGQGVTEAFF
cdr3_nt: TGTGCCAGCAGCTTAGTCGGACAGGGAGTAACTGAAGCTTTCTTT
clone_size: few
v_call: TRBV5-8
cdr3_length: 15
j_call: TRBJ1-1
d_call: TRBD1

cdr3_aa: CASSPPGYAGGGETQYF
cdr3_nt: TGTGCCAGCTCCCCTCCTGGTTACGCGGGAGGCGGGGAGACCCAGTACTTC
clone_size: NA
v_call: TRBV18
cdr3_length: 17
j_call: TRBJ2-5
d_call: TRBD2

cdr3_aa: CASSLGQHQGELFF
cdr3_nt: TGTGCCAGCAGCTTAGGACAGCATCAAGGGGAGCTGTTTTTT
clone_size: NA
v_call: TRBV7-3
cdr3_length: 14
j_call: TRBJ2-2
d_call: NA

cdr3_aa: CASSPRQDQPQHF
cdr3_nt: TGTGCCAGCAGCCCCCGACAGGATCAGCCCCAGCATTTT
clone_size: NA
v_call: TRBV5-5
cdr3_length: 13
j_call: TRBJ1-5
d_call: NA

cdr3_aa: CASSPGGPGGSPLHF
cdr3_nt: TGTGCCAGCAGCCCGGGGGGACCCGGGGGTTCACCCCTCCACTTT
clone_size: NA
v_call: TRBV9
cdr3_length: 15
j_call: TRBJ1-6
d_call: NA

cdr3_aa: CASSLPSEMSGLSDTQYF
cdr3_nt: TGTGCCAGCAGCCTCCCAAGCGAGATGAGCGGGTTATCAGATACGCAGTATTTT
clone_size: NA
v_call: TRBV13
cdr3_length: 18
j_call: TRBJ2-3
d_call: NA

cdr3_aa: CASTGRAGTGELFF
cdr3_nt: TGTGCCAGTACAGGCAGGGCGGGAACCGGGGAGCTGTTTTTT
clone_size: NA
v_call: TRBV5-5
cdr3_length: 14
j_call: TRBJ2-2
d_call: NA

cdr3_aa: CATSRDRGYGYEQYF
cdr3_nt: TGTGCCACCAGCAGAGATCGGGGGTACGGGTACGAGCAGTACTTC
clone_size: NA
v_call: TRBV15
cdr3_length: 15
j_call: TRBJ2-7
d_call: NA

cdr3_aa: CSVVPPGPQETQYF
cdr3_nt: TGCAGCGTTGTTCCCCCAGGGCCCCAAGAGACCCAGTACTTC
clone_size: NA
v_call: TRBV29-1
cdr3_length: 14
j_call: TRBJ2-5
d_call: NA

cdr3_aa: CASRLSSTGQVGDTEAFF
cdr3_nt: TGTGCCAGCAGACTTAGCTCGACAGGGCAGGTAGGGGACACTGAAGCTTTCTTT
clone_size: NA
v_call: TRBV11-2
cdr3_length: 18
j_call: TRBJ1-1
d_call: TRBD1